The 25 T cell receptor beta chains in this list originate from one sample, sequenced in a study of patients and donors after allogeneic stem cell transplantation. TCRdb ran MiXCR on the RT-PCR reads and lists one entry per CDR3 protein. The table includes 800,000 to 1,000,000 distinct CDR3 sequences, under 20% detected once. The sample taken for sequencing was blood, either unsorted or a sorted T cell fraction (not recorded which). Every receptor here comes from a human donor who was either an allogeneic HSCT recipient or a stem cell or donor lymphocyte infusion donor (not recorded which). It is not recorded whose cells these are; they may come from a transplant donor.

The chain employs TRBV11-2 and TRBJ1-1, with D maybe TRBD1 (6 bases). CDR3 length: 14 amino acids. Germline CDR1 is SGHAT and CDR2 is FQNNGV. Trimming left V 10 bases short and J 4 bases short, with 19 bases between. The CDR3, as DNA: TGTGCCACCGAGCAGGGGCCTGAATCCACTGAAGCTTTCTTT. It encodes CATEQGPESTEAFF.

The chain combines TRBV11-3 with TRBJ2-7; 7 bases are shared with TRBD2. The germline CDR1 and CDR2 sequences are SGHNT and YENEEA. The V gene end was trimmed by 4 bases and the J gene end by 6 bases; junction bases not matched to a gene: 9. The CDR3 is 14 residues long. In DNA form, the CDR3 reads TGTGCCAGCAGCTCAGGGCCGGGCGGGAGCGAGCAGTACTTC. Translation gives CASSSGPGGSEQYF.

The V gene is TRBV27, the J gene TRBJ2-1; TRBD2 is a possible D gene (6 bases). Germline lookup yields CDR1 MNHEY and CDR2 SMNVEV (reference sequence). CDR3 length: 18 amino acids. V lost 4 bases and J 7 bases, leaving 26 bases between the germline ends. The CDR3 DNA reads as TGTGCCAGCAGTTGGCTAGCGATCCAACTAACAGGTATTAATGAGCAGTTCTTC. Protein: CASSWLAIQLTGINEQFF.

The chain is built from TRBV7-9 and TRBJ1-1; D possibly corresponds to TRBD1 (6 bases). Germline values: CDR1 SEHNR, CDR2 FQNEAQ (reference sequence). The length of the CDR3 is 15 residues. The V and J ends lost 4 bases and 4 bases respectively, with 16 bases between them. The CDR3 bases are TGTGCCAGCAGCTCCCGGGCAGGGGAGGGCACTGAAGCTTTCTTT. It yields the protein CASSSRAGEGTEAFF.

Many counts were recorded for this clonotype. The CDR3, as DNA: TGTGCCAGCAGGGTTAGCGGGGGCACAGATACGCAGTATTTT. This translates into CASRVSGGTDTQYF. The J gene is TRBJ2-3, the V gene TRBV12-3 or TRBV12-4; 8 bases map to TRBD2. V was clipped by 6 bases and J by 1 base; unmatched bases: 3. The CDR3 extends over 14 amino acids.

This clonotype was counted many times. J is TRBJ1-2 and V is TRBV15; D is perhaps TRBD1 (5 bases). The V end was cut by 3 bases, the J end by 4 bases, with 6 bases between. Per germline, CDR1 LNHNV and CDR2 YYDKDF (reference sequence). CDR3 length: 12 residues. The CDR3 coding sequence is TGTGCCACCAGCAGTGGGACCTATGGCTACACCTTC. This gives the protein CATSSGTYGYTF.

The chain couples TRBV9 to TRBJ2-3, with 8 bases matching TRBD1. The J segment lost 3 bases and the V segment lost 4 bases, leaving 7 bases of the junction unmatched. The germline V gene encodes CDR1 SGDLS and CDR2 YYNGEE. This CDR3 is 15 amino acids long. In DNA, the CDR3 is TGTGCCAGCAGCCTGACAGGGGAGGCGACAGATACGCAGTATTTT. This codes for CASSLTGEATDTQYF.

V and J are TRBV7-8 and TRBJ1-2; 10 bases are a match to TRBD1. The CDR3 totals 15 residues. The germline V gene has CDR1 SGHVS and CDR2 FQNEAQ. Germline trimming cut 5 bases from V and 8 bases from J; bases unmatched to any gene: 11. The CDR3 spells CASSAYRDRGGGYTF. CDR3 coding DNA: TGTGCCAGCAGCGCGTACCGGGACAGGGGAGGGGGCTACACCTTC.

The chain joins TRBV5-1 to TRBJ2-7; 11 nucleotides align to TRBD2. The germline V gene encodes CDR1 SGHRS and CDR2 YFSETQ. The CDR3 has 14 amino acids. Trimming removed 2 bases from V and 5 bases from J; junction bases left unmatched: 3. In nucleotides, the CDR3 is TGCGCCAGCAGCTTTAGCGGGAGGGCCCACGAGCAGTACTTC. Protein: CASSFSGRAHEQYF.

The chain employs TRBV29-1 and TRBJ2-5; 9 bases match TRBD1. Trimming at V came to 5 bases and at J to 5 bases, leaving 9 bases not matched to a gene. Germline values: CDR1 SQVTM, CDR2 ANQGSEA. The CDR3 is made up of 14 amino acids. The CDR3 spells CSVPNRGRRETQYF. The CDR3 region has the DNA TGCAGCGTTCCTAACAGGGGGCGCCGGGAGACCCAGTACTTC.

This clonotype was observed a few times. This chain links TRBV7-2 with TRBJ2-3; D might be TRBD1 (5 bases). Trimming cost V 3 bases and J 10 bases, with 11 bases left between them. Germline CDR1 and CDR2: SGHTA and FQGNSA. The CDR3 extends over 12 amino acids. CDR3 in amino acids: CASSFQGSAQYF. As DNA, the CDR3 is TGTGCCAGCAGCTTTCAGGGTTCGGCGCAGTATTTT.

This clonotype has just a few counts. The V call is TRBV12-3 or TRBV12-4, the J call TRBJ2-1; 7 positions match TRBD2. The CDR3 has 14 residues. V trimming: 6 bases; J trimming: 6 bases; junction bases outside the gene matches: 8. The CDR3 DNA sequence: TGTGCCAGCAGCCCCTCGACTAGCACCAATGAGCAGTTCTTC. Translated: CASSPSTSTNEQFF.

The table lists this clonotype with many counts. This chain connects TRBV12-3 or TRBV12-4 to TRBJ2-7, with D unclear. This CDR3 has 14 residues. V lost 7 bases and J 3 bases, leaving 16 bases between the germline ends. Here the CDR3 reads CASTPGYRFYEQYF. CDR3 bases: TGTGCCAGCACCCCCGGCTACCGATTCTACGAGCAGTACTTC.

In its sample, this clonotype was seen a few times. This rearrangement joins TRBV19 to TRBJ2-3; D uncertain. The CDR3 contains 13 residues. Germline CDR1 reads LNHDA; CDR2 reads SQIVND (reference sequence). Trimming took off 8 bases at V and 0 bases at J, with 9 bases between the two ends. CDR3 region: CASSTPSTDTQYF. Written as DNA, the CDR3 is TGTGCCAGTTCAACCCCTAGCACAGATACGCAGTATTTT.

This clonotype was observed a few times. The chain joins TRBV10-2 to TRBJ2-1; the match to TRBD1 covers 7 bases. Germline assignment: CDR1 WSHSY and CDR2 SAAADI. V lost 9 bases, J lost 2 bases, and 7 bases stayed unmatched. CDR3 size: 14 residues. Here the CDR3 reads CASSNRGPYNEQFF. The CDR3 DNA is TGCGCCAGTAGTAACAGGGGCCCCTACAATGAGCAGTTCTTC.

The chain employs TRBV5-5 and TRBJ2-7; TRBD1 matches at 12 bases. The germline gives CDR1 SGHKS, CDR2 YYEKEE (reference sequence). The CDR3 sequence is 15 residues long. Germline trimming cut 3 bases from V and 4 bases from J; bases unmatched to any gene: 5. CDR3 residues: CASSSSGQGAYEQYF. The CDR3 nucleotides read TGTGCCAGCAGCTCATCGGGACAGGGGGCATACGAGCAGTACTTC.

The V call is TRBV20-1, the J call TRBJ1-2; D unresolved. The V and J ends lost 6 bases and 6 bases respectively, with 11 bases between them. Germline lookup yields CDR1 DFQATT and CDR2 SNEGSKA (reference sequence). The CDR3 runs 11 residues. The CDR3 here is CSAKTENGYTF. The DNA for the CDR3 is TGCAGTGCCAAAACAGAAAATGGCTACACCTTC.

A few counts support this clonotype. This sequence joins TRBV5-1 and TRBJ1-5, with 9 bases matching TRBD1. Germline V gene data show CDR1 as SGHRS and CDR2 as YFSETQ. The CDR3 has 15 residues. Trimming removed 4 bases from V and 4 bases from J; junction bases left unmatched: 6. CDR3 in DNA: TGCGCCAGCAGCGCAACAGGGGGCGCGAATCAGCCCCAGCATTTT. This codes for CASSATGGANQPQHF.

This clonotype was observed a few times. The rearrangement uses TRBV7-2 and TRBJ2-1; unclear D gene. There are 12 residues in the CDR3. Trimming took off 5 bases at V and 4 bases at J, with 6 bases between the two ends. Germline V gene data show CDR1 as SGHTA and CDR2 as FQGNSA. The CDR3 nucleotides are TGTGCCAGCAGCCGGCTATACAATGAGCAGTTCTTC. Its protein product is CASSRLYNEQFF.

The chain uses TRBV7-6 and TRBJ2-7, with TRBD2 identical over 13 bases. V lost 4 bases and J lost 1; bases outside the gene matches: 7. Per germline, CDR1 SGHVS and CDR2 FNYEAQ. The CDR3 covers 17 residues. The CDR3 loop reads CASSSTRLAGGSYEQYF. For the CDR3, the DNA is TGTGCCAGCAGCTCCACCCGACTAGCGGGAGGTTCCTACGAGCAGTACTTC.

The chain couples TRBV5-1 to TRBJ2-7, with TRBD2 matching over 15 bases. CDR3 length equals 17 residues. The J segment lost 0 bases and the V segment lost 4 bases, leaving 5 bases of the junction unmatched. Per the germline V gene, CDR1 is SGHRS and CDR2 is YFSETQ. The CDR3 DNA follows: TGCGCCAGCAGCCCCGGACTAGCGGGAGGGGTCTCCTACGAGCAGTACTTC. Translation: CASSPGLAGGVSYEQYF.

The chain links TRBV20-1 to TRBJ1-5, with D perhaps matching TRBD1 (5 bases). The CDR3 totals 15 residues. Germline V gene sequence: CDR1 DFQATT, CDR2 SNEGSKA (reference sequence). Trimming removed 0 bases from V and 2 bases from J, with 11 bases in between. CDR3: CSARDRVGGNQPQHF. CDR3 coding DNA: TGCAGTGCTAGAGACAGGGTCGGGGGCAATCAGCCCCAGCATTTT.

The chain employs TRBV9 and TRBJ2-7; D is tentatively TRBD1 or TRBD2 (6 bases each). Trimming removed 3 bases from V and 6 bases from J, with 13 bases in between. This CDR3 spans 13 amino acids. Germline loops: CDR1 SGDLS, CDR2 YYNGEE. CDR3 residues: CASSGPPGAEQYF. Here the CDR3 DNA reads TGTGCCAGCAGCGGCCCCCCGGGGGCCGAGCAGTACTTC.

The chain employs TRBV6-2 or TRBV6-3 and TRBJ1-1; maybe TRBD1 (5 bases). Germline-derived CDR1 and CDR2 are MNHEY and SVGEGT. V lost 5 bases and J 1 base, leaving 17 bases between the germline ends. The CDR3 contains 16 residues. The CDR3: CASSPPVWGPNTEAFF. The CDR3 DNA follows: TGTGCCAGCAGTCCTCCTGTGTGGGGACCGAACACTGAAGCTTTCTTT.

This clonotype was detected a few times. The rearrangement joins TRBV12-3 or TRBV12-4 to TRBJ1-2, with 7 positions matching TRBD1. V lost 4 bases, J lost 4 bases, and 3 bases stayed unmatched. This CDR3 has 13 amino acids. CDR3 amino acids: CASSYRGVYGYTF. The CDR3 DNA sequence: TGTGCCAGCAGTTACAGGGGTGTCTATGGCTACACCTTC.